This TCR beta chain was identified in a study of blood T cell repertoires in COVID-19. Trimming took 6 bases from V and 0 from J, leaving 9 bases between them. The CDR3 is 14 amino acids. CDR1 and CDR2 (germline): LNHDA, SQIVND (reference sequence). Authors' processing steps: Amplification from reference gene primers served as the basis for estimated nucleated cell counts. Profiled with immunoSEQ multiplex PCR; TCRdb holds only in-frame clones, not every one. V and J calls and clone size are given by that table; D and trimming were obtained from the DNA. The profile shows about 110,000 clones, roughly 80% of them singletons. This clone was counted only a few times.

The gene calls are TRBV19 and TRBJ1-3; D remains ambiguous. The sequencing sample was made of peripheral blood. The sequence was collected from a human donor in a cohort sampled during active COVID-19. The CDR3 DNA follows: TGTGCCAGTAGGGCTCGATACTCTGGAAACACCATATATTTT. Translating it yields CASRARYSGNTIYF.